This T cell receptor (beta chain) was profiled in a study of shared clonotypes between healthy human individuals. Libraries were prepared by immunoSEQ multiplex PCR; TCRdb keeps only in-frame clonotypes and omits some of them. The sample consists of about 2.1 million clones, approximately 94% of them appearing once. Naive CD8 isolation took CD45RO-negative cells positively selected for CCR7 and excluded terminally differentiated effector memory CD45RA+ cells. Within Nashville, Tennessee resided all donors, each a Caucasian adult. The CDR3 covers 16 residues. Looked up from germline, CDR1 is MDHEN and CDR2 is SYDVKM. The V end was cut by 3 bases, the J end by 2 bases, with 16 bases between.

This chain joins TRBV28 and TRBJ1-2; weak D call: TRBD1 (5 bases). The sequence came from a man between 18 and 29 years old in good health. Some clones in this sample may be carry-over from other donors' samples. Sequenced sample: naive CD8+ T cells from PBMCs. CDR3 amino acids: CASSLPRDRSNYGYTF. The CDR3 DNA reads TGTGCCAGCAGTTTGCCCCGGGACCGCAGCAACTATGGCTACACCTTC.